This is a list of T cell receptor beta chains from one sample in a study of cytomegalovirus exposure and HLA in healthy donors. Assay used: immunoSEQ multiplex PCR; TCRdb lists only in-frame clones, some missing. The sample includes about 150,000 clones, 80% seen only once; the top ten take around 6.5%. The sequencing sample was made of PBMCs. Receptor source: a male donor in good health and CMV-seropositive. Both conserved end residues are part of each CDR3. The order of the fields is J gene, V gene, CDR3 protein.

j_gene: TRBJ2-3
v_gene: TRBV6-6
CDR3aa: CASSYSRTGDTDTQYF

j_gene: TRBJ2-3
v_gene: TRBV5-4
CDR3aa: CASSSHGGGSSSDTQYF

j_gene: TRBJ1-6
v_gene: TRBV5-4
CDR3aa: CASSLSGVNSPLHF

j_gene: TRBJ2-5
v_gene: TRBV28
CDR3aa: CASSLPPGETQYF

j_gene: TRBJ2-7
v_gene: TRBV5-6
CDR3aa: CASSGRADNEQYF

j_gene: TRBJ2-1
v_gene: TRBV28
CDR3aa: CASRYSGSYNEQFF

j_gene: TRBJ2-2
v_gene: TRBV19
CDR3aa: CASSMLGNTGELFF

j_gene: TRBJ2-1
v_gene: TRBV9
CDR3aa: CASSVAGTSSYNEQFF

j_gene: TRBJ1-1
v_gene: TRBV4-1
CDR3aa: CASSQRTGFTEAFF

j_gene: TRBJ2-3
v_gene: TRBV29-1
CDR3aa: CSVEGTGGTDTQYF

j_gene: TRBJ2-1
v_gene: TRBV5-1
CDR3aa: CASSLGLLGGYNEQFF

j_gene: TRBJ1-1
v_gene: TRBV6-1
CDR3aa: CASSVGQKNTEAFF

j_gene: -
v_gene: TRBV27
CDR3aa: CASSLLGLAAYEQYF

j_gene: TRBJ2-3
v_gene: TRBV29-1
CDR3aa: CSGGVFLGTDTQYF

j_gene: TRBJ2-4
v_gene: TRBV6-6
CDR3aa: CASSFPASENIQYF

j_gene: TRBJ1-4
v_gene: TRBV29-1
CDR3aa: CSVVTQGGEKLFF

j_gene: TRBJ1-2
v_gene: TRBV10-1
CDR3aa: CASIRVPRAGVYGYTF

j_gene: TRBJ2-3
v_gene: TRBV6-5
CDR3aa: CASSFAGGGDTQYF

j_gene: TRBJ1-3
v_gene: TRBV5-1
CDR3aa: CASSLGESSGNTIYF

j_gene: TRBJ2-7
v_gene: TRBV2
CDR3aa: CASTGRVEQYF

j_gene: TRBJ2-7
v_gene: TRBV7-9
CDR3aa: CASSLQGQREQYF

j_gene: TRBJ2-7
v_gene: TRBV27
CDR3aa: CASSPDQGVSYEQYF

j_gene: -
v_gene: TRBV11-2
CDR3aa: CASRPTGNEQYF

j_gene: TRBJ2-5
v_gene: TRBV29-1
CDR3aa: CSVAYREETQYF

j_gene: TRBJ1-2
v_gene: TRBV6-5
CDR3aa: CASSYYGRGNYGYTF

j_gene: TRBJ1-2
v_gene: TRBV2
CDR3aa: CASRMGGANYGYTF

j_gene: TRBJ2-1
v_gene: TRBV7-9
CDR3aa: CASSLLAGGQDEQFF

j_gene: TRBJ1-5
v_gene: TRBV7-9
CDR3aa: CASSLGGGSDQPQHF

j_gene: TRBJ2-7
v_gene: TRBV27
CDR3aa: CASSKQGSYEQYF

j_gene: TRBJ2-1
v_gene: TRBV7-3
CDR3aa: CASSLAPGTSGRVSLNEQFF

j_gene: TRBJ1-4
v_gene: TRBV4-3
CDR3aa: CASSQDMVDFSEKLFF

j_gene: TRBJ2-3
v_gene: TRBV29-1
CDR3aa: CGLRVPGTDTQYF

j_gene: TRBJ1-2
v_gene: TRBV5-4
CDR3aa: CASSLAGTATNYGYTF